A selection of T cell receptor beta chains follows, all from one sample in a study of blood T cell repertoires in COVID-19. The data were produced by immunoSEQ multiplex PCR, yet TCRdb's version contains in-frame clones alone and is incomplete. The top ten clones hold 2.5% to 3.5% of a sample with approximately 170,000 clones, approximately 79% of them seen once. Sequenced sample: peripheral blood. The receptors shown here come from a woman of 80 years or more with acute or convalescent COVID-19. Each CDR3 is given with its conserved first and last residue. D genes are given only for firm matches. Size is omitted from some rows. Given values are once, few, many or a class for expanded clones.

TRBJ2-1	-	TRBD2	TRBV19	CASSTLTSDNNEQFF	TGTGCCAGTAGTACCCTGACTAGCGATAACAATGAGCAGTTCTTC
TRBJ2-1	-	TRBD2	TRBV7-3	CASTPTSGAYNEQFF	TGTGCCAGCACGCCGACTAGCGGGGCGTACAATGAGCAGTTCTTC
TRBJ2-1	few	-	TRBV5-4	CASSLNYRDNEQFF	TGTGCCAGCAGCTTGAACTACCGAGACAATGAGCAGTTCTTC
TRBJ2-5	-	TRBD2	TRBV18	CASSPVGGSGQETQYF	TGTGCCAGCTCACCAGTTGGCGGGAGTGGCCAAGAGACCCAGTACTTC
TRBJ2-1	-	TRBD2	TRBV7-3	CASSLMAGDQNEQFF	TGTGCCAGCAGCTTAATGGCGGGAGATCAAAATGAGCAGTTCTTC
TRBJ1-1	-	TRBD1	TRBV5-1	CASSVGTARNTEAFF	TGCGCCAGCAGCGTCGGGACAGCTCGGAACACTGAAGCTTTCTTT
TRBJ1-4	few	-	TRBV5-1	CASSGEGNNEKLFF	TGCGCCAGCAGTGGAGAGGGTAATAATGAAAAACTGTTTTTT
TRBJ2-3	-	TRBD2	TRBV7-2	CASSPHRSGADTQYF	TGTGCCAGCAGCCCCCACAGGAGCGGGGCAGATACGCAGTATTTT
TRBJ2-1	-	TRBD2	TRBV19	CASRSSGLYNEQFF	TGTGCCAGTAGAAGTAGCGGGCTATACAATGAGCAGTTCTTC
TRBJ2-7	-	TRBD2	TRBV10-3	CAISEALAGGYEQYF	TGTGCCATCAGTGAGGCACTAGCGGGGGGTTACGAGCAGTACTTC
TRBJ2-3	-	-	TRBV7-2	CASSQTGGTDTQYF	TGTGCCAGCAGCCAGACAGGAGGCACAGATACGCAGTATTTT
TRBJ1-1	-	-	TRBV29-1	CSVTSALGEGTEAFF	TGCAGCGTTACTAGTGCGTTGGGAGAAGGCACTGAAGCTTTCTTT
TRBJ2-2	-	TRBD1	TRBV4-2	CASSQDWDRETGELFF	TGTGCCAGCAGCCAAGACTGGGACAGGGAAACCGGGGAGCTGTTTTTT
TRBJ2-1	-	-	TRBV5-1	CASSLLAGIGNNEQFF	TGCGCCAGCAGCTTGCTAGCAGGTATCGGAAACAATGAGCAGTTCTTC
TRBJ2-1	-	TRBD2	TRBV18	CASSPTWTSGDNEQFF	TGTGCCAGCTCACCAACCTGGACTAGCGGGGACAATGAGCAGTTCTTC
TRBJ2-7	-	-	TRBV12-3/TRBV12-4	CASSITYEQYF	TGTGCCAGCAGTATCACTTACGAGCAGTACTTC
TRBJ2-7	-	-	TRBV3-1/TRBV3-2	CASSQRGPSSYEQYF	TGTGCCAGCAGCCAAAGGGGCCCCAGTTCCTACGAGCAGTACTTC
TRBJ2-5	-	TRBD1	TRBV6-5	CASSSTGAGETQYF	TGTGCCAGCAGCTCAACAGGGGCAGGAGAGACCCAGTACTTC
TRBJ1-2	-	-	TRBV7-9	CASSFFLGAHGYTF	TGTGCCAGCAGCTTCTTCTTGGGGGCGCATGGCTACACCTTC
TRBJ2-1	-	-	TRBV27	CASSFVAGNEQFF	TGTGCCAGCAGTTTTGTGGCTGGCAATGAGCAGTTCTTC
TRBJ1-2	-	-	TRBV6-5	CASRMTVSGSYGYTF	TGTGCCAGCAGAATGACAGTTTCAGGATCCTATGGCTACACCTTC
TRBJ1-2	-	-	TRBV19	CASSIEGHGQSYGYTF	TGTGCCAGTAGTATAGAAGGACACGGACAATCTTATGGCTACACCTTC
TRBJ1-3	-	-	TRBV6-5	CASSRDSDGGNTIYF	TGTGCCAGCAGTCGAGACAGCGACGGAGGAAACACCATATATTTT
TRBJ1-2	-	-	TRBV3-1/TRBV3-2	CASKNTGYGYTF	TGTGCCAGCAAAAATACAGGATATGGCTACACCTTC
TRBJ2-1	-	TRBD1	TRBV7-3	CASSRQQGAEQFF	TGTGCCAGCAGCCGCCAACAGGGGGCGGAGCAGTTCTTC
TRBJ2-5	few	TRBD2	TRBV19	CASSPPGGPQETQYF	TGTGCCAGTAGTCCCCCGGGGGGACCACAAGAGACCCAGTACTTC
TRBJ1-2	once	TRBD1	TRBV5-4	CASSLEGQGAGGYTF	TGTGCCAGCAGCTTGGAAGGCCAGGGGGCGGGTGGCTACACCTTC
TRBJ2-7	-	-	TRBV6-4	CASTGQWSSYEQYF	TGTGCCAGCACAGGACAGTGGAGCTCCTACGAGCAGTACTTC
TRBJ2-1	once	-	TRBV19	CASSNREPYNEQFF	TGTGCCAGTAGTAACCGGGAACCCTACAATGAGCAGTTCTTC
TRBJ1-6	-	-	TRBV5-1	CASRSSYNSPLHF	TGCGCCAGCAGGAGCTCCTATAATTCACCCCTCCACTTT
TRBJ2-7	-	-	TRBV9	CASSRGYGSSYEQYF	TGTGCCAGCTCCCGGGGTTACGGGAGCTCCTACGAGCAGTACTTC
TRBJ2-7	-	-	TRBV7-2	CASSLAASLYEQYF	TGTGCCAGCAGCTTAGCGGCTAGCCTCTACGAGCAGTACTTC
TRBJ2-2	-	-	TRBV7-2	CASRSPGHGNTGELFF	TGTGCCAGCAGGAGCCCGGGACATGGGAACACCGGGGAGCTGTTTTTT
TRBJ2-7	-	TRBD1	TRBV18	CASSPRPDRDFEQYF	TGTGCCAGCTCACCAAGACCGGACAGGGACTTCGAGCAGTACTTC
TRBJ1-1	-	TRBD1	TRBV7-8	CASSLRSFGQGETEAFF	TGTGCCAGCAGCTTAAGAAGTTTTGGTCAGGGGGAGACTGAAGCTTTCTTT
TRBJ2-1	-	-	TRBV6-1	CASSERNNEQFF	TGTGCCAGCAGTGAGCGGAACAATGAGCAGTTCTTC
TRBJ1-1	-	-	TRBV19	CASSTGETEAFF	TGTGCCAGTAGTACAGGGGAGACTGAAGCTTTCTTT
TRBJ1-5	-	TRBD1	TRBV30	CAWAGTGGFPGDQPQHF	TGTGCCTGGGCCGGGACAGGGGGATTTCCGGGGGATCAGCCCCAGCATTTT
TRBJ2-7	few	TRBD2	TRBV6-5	CASRYSGSSDEQYF	TGTGCCAGCAGATATAGCGGGAGTTCCGACGAGCAGTACTTC
TRBJ1-2	-	-	TRBV6-2/TRBV6-3	CASSYSVNFGGYTF	TGTGCCAGCAGTTACTCGGTCAACTTCGGTGGCTACACCTTC
TRBJ1-6	-	TRBD1	TRBV5-4	CASSTKTGVPSPLHF	TGTGCCAGCAGCACTAAGACAGGGGTACCTTCACCCCTCCACTTT
TRBJ1-1	-	-	TRBV5-6	CASSVWDSRGTEAFF	TGTGCCAGCAGCGTTTGGGACTCGCGGGGCACTGAAGCTTTCTTT
TRBJ1-6	-	-	TRBV27	CASSGAGYF	TGTGCCAGCAGTGGTGCGGGTTATTTT
TRBJ1-2	-	-	TRBV5-1	CASTSTEGGYGYTF	TGCGCCAGCACCTCGACAGAAGGGGGCTATGGCTACACCTTC
TRBJ2-2	-	-	TRBV15	CATSREHSRNTGELFF	TGTGCCACCAGCAGAGAGCATAGCAGGAACACCGGGGAGCTGTTTTTT
TRBJ2-3	-	-	TRBV30	CAWSRGSSPDTQYF	TGTGCCTGGAGTCGGGGAAGCAGCCCAGATACGCAGTATTTT
TRBJ1-4	-	-	TRBV9	CASSPRQDQNEKLFF	TGTGCCAGCAGCCCCAGACAGGATCAGAATGAAAAACTGTTTTTT
TRBJ2-1	few	TRBD1	TRBV7-8	CASSLSIPGQGENEQFF	TGTGCCAGCAGCTTAAGCATCCCGGGACAGGGTGAAAATGAGCAGTTCTTC
TRBJ2-7	-	TRBD2	TRBV2	CASSGSSYEQYF	TGTGCCAGTAGCGGGAGCTCCTACGAGCAGTACTTC
TRBJ2-5	once	-	TRBV2	CASSEGGLQETQYF	TGTGCCAGCAGTGAAGGAGGGCTTCAAGAGACCCAGTACTTC
TRBJ2-4	few	TRBD1	TRBV5-1	CASSGNTGEAKNIQYF	TGCGCCAGCAGCGGTAATACAGGGGAGGCCAAAAACATTCAGTACTTC
TRBJ2-5	-	-	TRBV28	CASSYSRVTQYF	TGTGCCAGCAGTTACTCGCGTGTGACCCAGTACTTC
TRBJ2-2	-	TRBD1	TRBV4-1	CASSQEVGTGGTGELFF	TGCGCCAGCAGCCAAGAGGTCGGGACAGGGGGGACCGGGGAGCTGTTTTTT
TRBJ2-6	-	TRBD1	TRBV7-3	CASSATPPGQFSSGANVLTF	TGTGCCAGCAGCGCAACTCCTCCGGGACAGTTTAGCTCTGGGGCCAACGTCCTGACTTTC
TRBJ1-1	-	TRBD1	TRBV5-1	CASRLGQLNTEAFF	TGCGCCAGCAGGCTGGGACAGCTGAACACTGAAGCTTTCTTT